Each of the 21 T cell receptor beta chains below was sequenced from the same sample in a study of cytomegalovirus exposure and HLA in healthy donors. PCR employed 60 Vbeta and 13 Jbeta primers. The method was immunoSEQ multiplex PCR; TCRdb's version includes in-frame clones alone and lacks a portion of them. The data contain tens of thousands of clones, 70% to 85% of them singletons. The sequencing sample was made of PBMCs. The receptors originated from a man aged 50-60 years in good health and CMV-seropositive.

This chain uses TRBV5-1 with TRBJ2-3; 10 bases line up with TRBD2. Trimming cost V 3 bases and J 0 bases; bases outside gene matches: 7. The CDR3 runs 17 residues. The germline CDR1 and CDR2 sequences are SGHRS and YFSETQ. The CDR3 region has the DNA TGCGCCAGCAGCTCCGTACCGACTAGCGGGAGCACAGATACGCAGTATTTT. It encodes CASSSVPTSGSTDTQYF.

The CDR3 region has the DNA TGTGCCAGCAGCTGGACTAGCGGCCAACAAGAGACCCAGTACTTC. Amino acid sequence: CASSWTSGQQETQYF. The chain employs TRBV7-6 and TRBJ2-5; 10 bases match TRBD2. The V and J ends lost 4 bases and 2 bases, in that order; junction bases with no gene match: 4. Germline CDR1 and CDR2: SGHVS and FNYEAQ. There are 15 residues in the CDR3. The variable domain in full, completed from reference TRBV7-6 and TRBJ2-5, reads GAGVSQSPRYKVTKRGQDVALRCDPISGHVSLYWYRQALGQGPEFLTYFNYEAQQDKSGLPNDRFSAERPEGSISTLTIQRTEQRDSAMYRCASSWTSGQQETQYFGPGTRLLVL.

V gene TRBV5-4 combines with J gene TRBJ2-2, with 14 bases lining up with TRBD2. Germline V lookup: CDR1 SGHNT, CDR2 YYREEE (reference sequence). This CDR3 region has 16 residues. V shed 3 bases, J shed 8 bases, and the junction held 6 bases outside the gene matches. CDR3 coding DNA: TGTGCCAGCAGCTCGGGACTAGCGGGAGTATTTGGGGAGCTGTTTTTT. Its translation: CASSSGLAGVFGELFF. The full variable domain, its missing parts supplied by reference TRBV5-4 and TRBJ2-2, is ETGVTQSPTHLIKTRGQQVTLRCSSQSGHNTVSWYQQALGQGPQFIFQYYREEENGRGNFPPRFSGLQFPNYSSELNVNALELDDSALYLCASSSGLAGVFGELFFGEGSRLTVL.

This chain joins TRBV5-1 and TRBJ2-1; weak D call: TRBD2 (6 bases). Germline V gene sequence: CDR1 SGHRS, CDR2 YFSETQ. The CDR3 spans 16 residues. V shed 4 bases and J shed 0 bases, with 14 bases lying between them. CDR3 in amino acids: CASSGGSGSSYNEQFF. In DNA form, the CDR3 reads TGCGCCAGCAGCGGGGGGAGCGGTAGCTCCTACAATGAGCAGTTCTTC.

The chain combines TRBV4-3 with TRBJ2-3; 7 nucleotides match TRBD2. The germline V gene encodes CDR1 LGHNA and CDR2 YSLEER. The CDR3 spans 16 residues. V lost 5 bases, J lost 6 bases, and 14 bases stayed unmatched. CDR3 DNA sequence: TGCGCCAGCAGCACTCCGGGACTACTTCCCCATGATACGCAGTATTTT. Encoded protein: CASSTPGLLPHDTQYF.

The genes are TRBV29-1 and TRBJ2-1; D not certain. Germline CDR1 and CDR2: SQVTM and ANQGSEA. With 5 bases removed from V and 7 bases from J, the gap between germline ends came to 18 bases. This CDR3 is built from 14 residues. The CDR3 loop is CSVTTGVSQNEQFF. The CDR3 coding sequence is TGCAGCGTTACGACTGGCGTCAGCCAGAATGAGCAGTTCTTC.

This clone was observed once. The chain is built from TRBV9 and TRBJ1-5; perhaps TRBD1 as D (5 bases). The V gene lost 0 bases and the J gene lost 0 bases, with 10 bases spanning the gap. The CDR3 covers 16 residues. Germline lookup yields CDR1 SGDLS and CDR2 YYNGEE. This CDR3 reads CASSVGDSNSNQPQHF. CDR3 sequence (DNA): TGTGCCAGCAGCGTAGGAGACAGCAATAGCAATCAGCCCCAGCATTTT.

Here the CDR3 reads CASSLAGTGKYEQYF. CDR3 bases: TGTGCCAGCAGCTTAGCTGGGACTGGCAAATACGAGCAGTACTTC. The chain employs TRBV7-2 and TRBJ2-7; perhaps TRBD2 as D (6 bases). CDR1 and CDR2 (germline): SGHTA, FQGNSA. CDR3 length: 15 amino acids. V dropped 0 bases and J dropped 4 bases, with 13 bases sitting between them.

The rearrangement uses TRBV29-1 and TRBJ2-1; 9 positions match TRBD2. J gave up 7 bases and V 1 base, and 8 bases lay outside the gene matches. Germline loops: CDR1 SQVTM, CDR2 ANQGSEA. The CDR3 totals 15 residues. In nucleotides, the CDR3 is TGCAGCGTTGAAGTCTATAGCGGGAGTAGGAATGAGCAGTTCTTC. Protein sequence: CSVEVYSGSRNEQFF.

The sample holds a few counts of this clone. The chain has TRBV27 and TRBJ2-3; 12 bases align to TRBD2. Losses at the gene ends were 5 bases for V and 5 bases for J; bases not matched to a gene: 8. The CDR3 loop spans 16 amino acids. The germline V gene encodes CDR1 MNHEY and CDR2 SMNVEV (reference sequence). The CDR3 region is CASSPTTSGSVDTQYF. Here the CDR3 DNA reads TGTGCCAGCAGTCCGACGACTAGCGGGAGTGTAGATACGCAGTATTTT.

The chain couples TRBV12-1 to TRBJ2-3; no DNA check was done on the table's D call, TRBD2. TRBV12-1 is a recognized pseudogene. This CDR3 contains 16 residues. CDR3 bases: TGTGCCAGCAGCATCGGGACTAGCGGGAGCACAGATACGCAGTATTTT. Its protein is CASSIGTSGSTDTQYF.

This chain connects TRBV4-2 to TRBJ2-1; weak D call: TRBD2 (6 bases). The length of the CDR3 is 15 residues. CDR1 LGHNA and CDR2 YNFKEQ come from the germline V gene. With 4 bases removed from V and 4 bases from J, the gap between germline ends came to 14 bases. The CDR3, as DNA: TGTGCCAGCAGCCCTAGCGTCAGTGTATACAATGAGCAGTTCTTC. It encodes CASSPSVSVYNEQFF.

V gene TRBV19 combines with J gene TRBJ2-7; D may be TRBD1 (5 bases). The CDR3 totals 11 residues. Between the trimmed V and J ends, which lost 11 bases and 4 bases, there was a span of 12 bases. Germline V gives CDR1 LNHDA, CDR2 SQIVND (reference sequence). Here the CDR3 DNA reads TGTGCCTCAGGGCCAATTTACGAGCAGTACTTC. Translating gives CASGPIYEQYF.

The V and J genes are TRBV5-6 and TRBJ1-1; D is unresolved. V lost 1 base and J lost 5, with 12 bases in between. Germline V gene data show CDR1 as SGHDT and CDR2 as YYEEEE. The CDR3 is 14 amino acids. CDR3 bases: TGTGCCAGCAGCTTGTCACTTCGTAAGACTGAAGCTTTCTTT. The encoded protein is CASSLSLRKTEAFF.

This CDR3 reads CASSAQGNINQPQHF. DNA for the CDR3: TGTGCCAGCAGTGCCCAGGGCAATATCAATCAGCCCCAGCATTTT. The rearrangement joins TRBV2 to TRBJ1-5, with D possibly TRBD1 on 5 matching bases. CDR1 and CDR2 from the germline V gene are SNHLY and FYNNEI. The CDR3 covers 15 residues. Trimming removed 4 bases at V and 3 bases at J, with 13 bases between.

The chain carries TRBV9 and TRBJ1-3, with no clear D. The germline gives CDR1 SGDLS, CDR2 YYNGEE. V was shortened by 1 base and J by 4 bases, with 3 bases between the two germline ends. This CDR3 has 12 amino acids. The CDR3: CASSVLGNTIYF. CDR3 DNA: TGTGCCAGCAGCGTACTGGGAAACACCATATATTTT. Combining the CDR3 with reference TRBV9 and TRBJ1-3 gives the whole variable domain DSGVTQTPKHLITATGQRVTLRCSPRSGDLSVYWYQQSLDQGLQFLIQYYNGEERAKGNILERFSAQQFPDLHSELNLSSLELGDSALYFCASSVLGNTIYFGEGSWLTVV.

This chain connects TRBV7-3 to TRBJ1-1; unclear D gene. V lost 4 bases, J lost 3 bases, and 9 bases lay in between. This CDR3 contains 13 residues. Looked up from germline, CDR1 is SGHTA and CDR2 is FQGTGA. CDR3 sequence (DNA): TGTGCCAGCAGCTCCCCGGGATACACTGAAGCTTTCTTT. Protein sequence: CASSSPGYTEAFF.

The chain carries TRBV5-1 and TRBJ2-5, with D possibly matching TRBD1 (6 bases). V was trimmed by 4 bases and J by 4 bases, leaving 11 bases between them. CDR1 and CDR2 (germline): SGHRS, YFSETQ. CDR3 length: 13 amino acids. CDR3 coding DNA: TGCGCCAGCAGCCCACAGGGTAGAGAGACCCAGTACTTC. Its translation: CASSPQGRETQYF.

CDR3 protein: CASSSTSRSTDTQYF. The CDR3 nucleotides are TGTGCCAGCAGCTCGACTAGCCGAAGCACAGATACGCAGTATTTT. The rearrangement links TRBV7-8 to TRBJ2-3, with 7 bases fitting TRBD2. Per germline, CDR1 SGHVS and CDR2 FQNEAQ. V lost 4 bases, J lost 0 bases, and 4 bases stayed unmatched. This CDR3 contains 15 residues.

The rearrangement uses TRBV28 and TRBJ1-2; D might be TRBD1 (6 bases). Per the germline V gene, CDR1 is MDHEN and CDR2 is SYDVKM. Trimming removed 2 bases from V and 10 bases from J, with 11 bases in between. This CDR3 is built from 12 residues. The CDR3, as DNA: TGTGCCAGCAGTTTAGACCAGGGGTACTACACCTTC. This gives the protein CASSLDQGYYTF.

The J gene is TRBJ1-2, the V gene TRBV6-1, with D possibly TRBD1 on 6 matching bases. Trimming took 6 bases from V and 12 from J, leaving 14 bases between them. This CDR3 contains 11 residues. The germline V gene encodes CDR1 MNHNS and CDR2 SASEGT. This chain's CDR3 is CASRWDTRHTF. DNA for the CDR3: TGTGCCAGCAGATGGGACACCCGGCACACCTTC.